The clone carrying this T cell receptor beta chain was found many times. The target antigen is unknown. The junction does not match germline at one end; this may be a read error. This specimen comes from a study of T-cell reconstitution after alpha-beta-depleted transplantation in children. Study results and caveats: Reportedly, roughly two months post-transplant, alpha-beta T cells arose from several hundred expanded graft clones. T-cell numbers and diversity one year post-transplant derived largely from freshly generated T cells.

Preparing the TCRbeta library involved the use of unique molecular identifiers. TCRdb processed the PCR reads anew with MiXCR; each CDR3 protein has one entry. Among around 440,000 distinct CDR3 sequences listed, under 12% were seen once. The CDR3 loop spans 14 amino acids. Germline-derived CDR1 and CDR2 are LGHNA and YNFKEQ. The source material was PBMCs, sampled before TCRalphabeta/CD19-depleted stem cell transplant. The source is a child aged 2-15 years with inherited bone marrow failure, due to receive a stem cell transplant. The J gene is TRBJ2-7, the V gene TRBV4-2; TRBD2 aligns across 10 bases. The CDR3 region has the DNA TGCGCCAGCAGCCAAGGACTAGCGGACTACGAGCAGTACTTC. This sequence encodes CASSQGLADYEQYF.